The 27 T cell receptor beta chains in this list originate from one sample, sequenced in a study of cytomegalovirus exposure and HLA in healthy donors. The study ran its PCR with 60 Vbeta and 13 Jbeta primers. Sequencing used immunoSEQ multiplex PCR; TCRdb keeps in-frame clones, though not all of them. This sample carries under 150,000 clones, roughly 67% of them seen once, and the ten largest clones take 8% to 10%. Sequencing was done on a sample of PBMCs. The origin of the receptors is a man between 18 and 29 years old in good health and CMV-seropositive.

The rearrangement links TRBV29-1 to TRBJ2-5, with D tentatively TRBD1 (6 bases). Trimming shortened V by 3 bases and J by 5 bases, and 10 bases separated the two germline ends. Germline values: CDR1 SQVTM, CDR2 ANQGSEA. This CDR3 has 12 residues. The CDR3 here is CSVEDSRETQYF. CDR3 coding DNA: TGCAGCGTTGAGGACAGTCGCGAGACCCAGTACTTC.

The J gene is TRBJ1-1, the V gene TRBV28; D is perhaps TRBD1 (5 bases). The CDR3 loop spans 13 amino acids. Germline values: CDR1 MDHEN, CDR2 SYDVKM. The V end lost 6 bases, the J end lost 4 bases, and 12 bases lay between the germline ends. CDR3 in amino acids: CASRIRVSTEAFF. CDR3 DNA: TGTGCCAGCAGGATCAGGGTTTCCACTGAAGCTTTCTTT.

This clone was detected a few times. The chain couples TRBV4-1 to TRBJ1-1; 7 bases are shared with TRBD1. V shed 1 base, J shed 11 bases, and the junction held 16 bases outside the gene matches. Germline CDR1 MGHRA, CDR2 YSYEKL. CDR3 length: 16 amino acids. The CDR3 nucleotides read TGCGCCAGCAGCCAAGGAGGGTGGAGGGGGCTTGGTGGGGCTTTCTTT. It is translated as CASSQGGWRGLGGAFF.

The chain carries TRBV28 and TRBJ2-2; 7 nucleotides agree with TRBD1. CDR3 length equals 15 residues. Trimming at V came to 6 bases and at J to 4 bases, leaving 8 bases not matched to a gene. Germline CDR1 MDHEN, CDR2 SYDVKM. CDR3: CASSKDRVGTGELFF. DNA for the CDR3: TGTGCCAGCAGCAAAGACAGGGTTGGCACCGGGGAGCTGTTTTTT.

The chain combines TRBV2 with TRBJ2-6; 8 nucleotides line up with TRBD1. The CDR3 has 17 amino acids. Germline V gene lookup returns CDR1 SNHLY and CDR2 FYNNEI. Trimming at V came to 6 bases and at J to 2 bases, leaving 9 bases not matched to a gene. DNA for the CDR3: TGTGCCAGCAGGGTCGACAGGGGAGCGGCTGGGGCCAACGTCCTGACTTTC. This gives the protein CASRVDRGAAGANVLTF.

This clone occurred a few times. The CDR3 bases are TGTGCCAGCAGCGTAGAGGGGGCACGGTCACCCCTCCACTTT. This encodes CASSVEGARSPLHF. V and J are TRBV9 and TRBJ1-6; 7 bases line up with TRBD1. The CDR3 extends over 14 amino acids. Per the germline V gene, CDR1 is SGDLS and CDR2 is YYNGEE. J gave up 10 bases and V 0 bases, and 4 bases lay outside the gene matches.

This clone has more than one count but fewer than ten. This chain links TRBV5-6 with TRBJ2-7; 8 bases fit TRBD2. The germline V gene encodes CDR1 SGHDT and CDR2 YYEEEE. The J segment lost 3 bases and the V segment lost 2 bases, leaving 16 bases of the junction unmatched. This CDR3 has 18 amino acids. This CDR3 reads CASSFRGASGGPYYEQYF. In nucleotides, the CDR3 is TGTGCCAGCAGCTTCCGAGGAGCATCGGGGGGGCCTTACTACGAGCAGTACTTC.

The CDR3 protein is CASSLQATNTEAFF. CDR3 nucleotides: TGCGCCAGCAGCTTGCAGGCGACGAACACTGAAGCTTTCTTT. This rearrangement joins TRBV5-1 to TRBJ1-1; D gene unclear. The V end lost 1 base, the J end lost 1 base, and 8 bases lay between the germline ends. Germline V CDR1 and CDR2: SGHRS, YFSETQ. The CDR3 contains 14 residues.

This clone appeared a single time. This chain links TRBV11-2 with TRBJ2-7, with D maybe TRBD2 (6 bases). Germline lookup yields CDR1 SGHAT and CDR2 FQNNGV. This CDR3 spans 15 amino acids. Trimming took off 3 bases at V and 3 bases at J, with 15 bases between the two ends. As DNA, the CDR3 is TGTGCCAGCAGCTTCACCGGGACTCCATACTACGAGCAGTACTTC. It translates to CASSFTGTPYYEQYF.

The gene calls are TRBV7-6 and TRBJ2-1; 7 nucleotides agree with TRBD2. The CDR3 is made up of 15 amino acids. Germline V CDR1 and CDR2: SGHVS, FNYEAQ. Trimming at V came to 0 bases and at J to 4 bases, leaving 3 bases not matched to a gene. The CDR3 region is CASSLAGGTYNEQFF. DNA for the CDR3: TGTGCCAGCAGCTTAGCGGGGGGGACTTACAATGAGCAGTTCTTC.

This clone was counted a few times. The V gene is TRBV29-1, the J gene TRBJ2-2; TRBD1 might be the D (6 bases). Trimming removed 7 bases from V and 4 bases from J, with 19 bases in between. The germline V gene encodes CDR1 SQVTM and CDR2 ANQGSEA. This CDR3 spans 15 amino acids. The CDR3 DNA follows: TGCAGCGCCAAAATCTCCCAGGGGAGCACCGGGGAGCTGTTTTTT. Protein sequence: CSAKISQGSTGELFF.

The sample holds a few counts of this clone. The same CDR3 also results from other DNA sequences found in this sample. V and J are TRBV7-9 and TRBJ1-2, with 7 bases fitting TRBD1. V lost 5 bases, J lost 2 bases, and 2 bases stayed unmatched. Germline V gives CDR1 SEHNR, CDR2 FQNEAQ (reference sequence). The CDR3 totals 13 residues. CDR3 sequence (DNA): TGTGCCAGCAGCCCGGGACAGAACTATGGCTACACCTTC. Translation: CASSPGQNYGYTF.

The genes are TRBV4-1 and TRBJ2-3, with D unclear. The CDR3 sequence is 14 residues long. The V gene's germline CDR1 is MGHRA and CDR2 YSYEKL. V lost 0 bases, J lost 0 bases, and 4 bases lay in between. The CDR3 spells CASSQEASTDTQYF. CDR3 DNA: TGCGCCAGCAGCCAAGAAGCAAGCACAGATACGCAGTATTTT.

The chain is built from TRBV2 and TRBJ2-5; D is undetermined. Germline V gene sequence: CDR1 SNHLY, CDR2 FYNNEI. This CDR3 region has 15 residues. V was pared by 4 bases and J by 0 bases, with 12 bases between. CDR3 in amino acids: CASSGAASYQETQYF. For the CDR3, the DNA is TGTGCCAGCAGTGGGGCAGCTTCGTACCAAGAGACCCAGTACTTC.

The CDR3 DNA sequence: TGTGCCAGCAGCCAAGAAGGCGGACACGCTACTTCACCCCTCCACTTT. Amino acids: CASSQEGGHATSPLHF. This chain joins TRBV4-2 and TRBJ1-6; D may be TRBD1 (5 bases). Trimming cost V 0 bases and J 9 bases, with 15 bases left between them. The CDR3 length is 16 residues. Per the germline V gene, CDR1 is LGHNA and CDR2 is YNFKEQ.

This chain joins TRBV7-2 and TRBJ1-5; 7 bases are shared with TRBD1. The J segment lost 4 bases and the V segment lost 5 bases, leaving 5 bases of the junction unmatched. The CDR3 length is 14 residues. Germline V gene data show CDR1 as SGHTA and CDR2 as FQGNSA. The CDR3 coding sequence is TGTGCCAGCAGCCGACAGGGCCTAAATCAGCCCCAGCATTTT. Translation gives CASSRQGLNQPQHF.

The rearrangement links TRBV19 to TRBJ1-5; weak D call: TRBD1 (6 bases). Trimming removed 7 bases at V and 3 bases at J, with 16 bases between. The CDR3 loop spans 15 amino acids. Per the germline V gene, CDR1 is LNHDA and CDR2 is SQIVND (reference sequence). The CDR3 is CASTEEGQYNQPQHF. In DNA form, the CDR3 reads TGTGCCAGTACCGAGGAAGGACAGTACAATCAGCCCCAGCATTTT.

The rearrangement joins TRBV13 to TRBJ1-4; perhaps TRBD1 as D (5 bases). From germline, CDR1 is PRHDT and CDR2 FYEKMQ (reference sequence). There are 14 residues in the CDR3. V lost 5 bases and J lost 1, with 8 bases in between. DNA for the CDR3: TGTGCCAGCAGCCAGGGTTTAACTAATGAAAAACTGTTTTTT. As protein: CASSQGLTNEKLFF.

This clone was seen once. The V gene is TRBV9, the J gene TRBJ2-7; possibly TRBD1 for D (7 bases). The CDR3 is made up of 17 amino acids. Germline CDR1 and CDR2: SGDLS and YYNGEE. Trimming stripped 3 bases from V and 3 bases from J, with 22 bases between. DNA of the CDR3: TGTGCCAGCAGCGAGGGGTCAGGGGGGCTTACCTTCTACGAGCAGTACGTC. Its protein is CASSEGSGGLTFYEQYV.

This sequence joins TRBV11-3 and TRBJ2-5; D is unclear. The CDR3 contains 13 residues. In germline, CDR1 is SGHNT, CDR2 YENEEA. CDR3: CVSQAQAQETQYF. The CDR3 nucleotides are TGTGTATCCCAGGCTCAGGCTCAGGAGACCCAGTACTTC.

This chain links TRBV7-4 with TRBJ2-1; 10 bases map to TRBD2. V dropped 1 base and J dropped 9; count of bases not matched to a gene: 12. Germline assignment: CDR1 SGHVT and CDR2 SQSDAQ. The CDR3 runs to 17 residues. The CDR3 nucleotides read TGTGCCAGCAGCTTAGTTACGGGACTAGCGAAGTACGGTGAGCAGTTCTTC. Translated, it gives CASSLVTGLAKYGEQFF.

This clone showed up just once. The chain joins TRBV10-1 to TRBJ2-2; D is unclear. This CDR3 comprises 14 residues. V was pared by 0 bases and J by 1 base, with 3 bases between. Germline CDR1 WNHNN, CDR2 SYGVQD (reference sequence). Here the CDR3 reads CASSESLNTGELFF. Here the CDR3 DNA reads TGCGCCAGCAGTGAGTCCTTGAACACCGGGGAGCTGTTTTTT.

This clone was observed a single time. This chain connects TRBV6-6 to TRBJ2-7, with D maybe TRBD1 (5 bases). V lost 3 bases and J lost 12, with 12 bases in between. The CDR3 spans 11 residues. The germline CDR1 and CDR2 sequences are MNHNY and SVGAGI (reference sequence). For the CDR3, the DNA is TGTGCCAGCAGTTATGGACAAGAGTGGTACTTC. This translates into CASSYGQEWYF.

CDR3 DNA: TGCGCCAGCAGCCAAGATCTTATGACAGATACGCAGTATTTT. This sequence encodes CASSQDLMTDTQYF. This chain uses TRBV4-1 with TRBJ2-3; D gene unclear. Germline CDR1 and CDR2: MGHRA and YSYEKL. V lost 0 bases and J 3 bases, leaving 7 bases between the germline ends. This CDR3 has 14 amino acids.

The V gene is TRBV19, the J gene TRBJ2-1; perhaps TRBD1 as D (6 bases). The CDR3 runs 16 residues. V shed 6 bases and J shed 6 bases, with 21 bases lying between them. Germline values: CDR1 LNHDA, CDR2 SQIVND (reference sequence). The CDR3 DNA reads as TGTGCCAGTAGCTCCCCACAGGGAGATCGTTTCAATGAGCAGTTCTTC. It codes for CASSSPQGDRFNEQFF.

The V gene is TRBV5-5, the J gene TRBJ2-7; D might be TRBD1 (6 bases). CDR1 is SGHKS and CDR2 is YYEKEE in the germline V gene (reference sequence). V was clipped by 0 bases and J by 0 bases, with 7 bases between them. CDR3 length equals 14 residues. The chain's CDR3 is CASSLGTASYEQYF. CDR3 coding DNA: TGTGCCAGCAGCTTGGGGACAGCCTCCTACGAGCAGTACTTC.

The chain is built from TRBV5-4 and TRBJ1-6, with 11 bases matching TRBD1. With V trimmed by 1 base and J by 8 bases, 2 bases remained unmatched. The CDR3 is 15 amino acids. The V gene's germline CDR1 is SGHNT and CDR2 YYREEE (reference sequence). CDR3 bases: TGTGCCAGCAGCTTGTCGGGACAGGGGGATTCACCCCTCCACTTT. Its translation is CASSLSGQGDSPLHF.